This T cell receptor (beta chain) was profiled in a study of chemoradiotherapy in HPV16-positive cancers. Samples were taken several times over chemoradiotherapy. The method was immunoSEQ multiplex PCR; TCRdb's version includes in-frame clones alone and lacks a portion of them. This sample has approximately 5,400 clones, with about 89% found just once. The receptor's source is a human donor with HPV-associated anogenital cancer. The sample in question was blood, obtained from a patient who underwent chemoradiotherapy.

This CDR3 is CASSEISYFPTEAFF. DNA for the CDR3: TGTGCCAGCAGTGAAATTAGCTACTTTCCCACTGAAGCTTTCTTT. This chain links TRBV2 with TRBJ1-1; D ambiguous. Germline V gives CDR1 SNHLY, CDR2 FYNNEI. CDR3 size: 15 residues. Trimming pared 2 bases from V and 4 bases from J, leaving 14 bases between. Drawing the rest from reference TRBV2 and TRBJ1-1, the complete variable domain is EPEVTQTPSHQVTQMGQEVILRCVPISNHLYFYWYRQILGQKVEFLVSFYNNEISEKSEIFDDQFSVERPDGSNFTLKIRSTKLEDSAMYFCASSEISYFPTEAFFGQGTRLTVV.